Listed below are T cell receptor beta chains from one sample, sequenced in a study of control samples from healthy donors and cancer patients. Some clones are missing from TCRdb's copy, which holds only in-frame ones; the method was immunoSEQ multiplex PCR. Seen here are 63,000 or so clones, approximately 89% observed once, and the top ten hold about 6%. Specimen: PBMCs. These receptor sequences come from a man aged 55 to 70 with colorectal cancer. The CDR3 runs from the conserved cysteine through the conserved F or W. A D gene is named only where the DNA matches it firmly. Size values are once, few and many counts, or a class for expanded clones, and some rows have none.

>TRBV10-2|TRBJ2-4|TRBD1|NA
TGCGCCAGCAGTGAGAGAGGGGACAGTCTAGCCAAAAACATTCAGTACTTC
CASSERGDSLAKNIQYF
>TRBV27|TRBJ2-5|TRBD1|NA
TGTGCCAGCAGTTTATCGGGGGGACAGGGGTGGGAGACCCAGTACTTC
CASSLSGGQGWETQYF
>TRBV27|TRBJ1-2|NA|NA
TGTGCCAGCGGACAGACACAGGTATCGCGTGGCTACACCTTC
CASGQTQVSRGYTF
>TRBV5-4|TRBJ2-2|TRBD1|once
TGTGCCAGCAGCGGGGCGACAGGGGAGTTGATCGGGGAGCTGTTTTTT
CASSGATGELIGELFF
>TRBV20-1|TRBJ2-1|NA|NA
TGCAGTGCTAGTCCACCAGAGGGGAACTCCTACAATGAGCAGTTCTTC
CSASPPEGNSYNEQFF
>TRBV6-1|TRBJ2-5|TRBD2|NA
TGTGCCAGCAGTGAAACAAGCGGGGTCCGAGAGACCCAGTACTTC
CASSETSGVRETQYF
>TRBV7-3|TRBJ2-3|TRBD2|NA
TGTGCCAGCAGCTTAATGCCACGGACTAGCGGAGCTAAGGATACGCAGTATTTT
CASSLMPRTSGAKDTQYF
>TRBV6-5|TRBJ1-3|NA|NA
TGTGCCAGCAGTCCCAGCATCTCTGGAAACACCATATATTTT
CASSPSISGNTIYF
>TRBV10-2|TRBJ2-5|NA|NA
TGCGCCAGCAGTACCGGGACCGACGGAGGAGAGACCCAGTACTTC
CASSTGTDGGETQYF
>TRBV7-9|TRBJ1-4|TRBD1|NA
TGTGCCAGCAGCCTCGTACAGGGGAAGGCGGAAAAACTGTTTTTT
CASSLVQGKAEKLFF
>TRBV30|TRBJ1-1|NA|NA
TGTGCCTGGAGTGTAGACGACTACACTGAAGCTTTCTTT
CAWSVDDYTEAFF
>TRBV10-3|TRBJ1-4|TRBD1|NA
TGTGCCATCAGCACGGGACAGGGAGAAAAACTGTTTTTT
CAISTGQGEKLFF
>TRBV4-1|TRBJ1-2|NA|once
TGCGCCAGCAGCCAGCCGACAGGAGGGCGCTATGGCTACACCTTC
CASSQPTGGRYGYTF
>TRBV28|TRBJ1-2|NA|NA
TGTGCCAGCATGACAGTCAACTATGGCTACACCTTC
CASMTVNYGYTF
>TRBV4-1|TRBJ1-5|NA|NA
TGCGCCAGCAGCCAGACCCAACTTAGCAATCAGCCCCAGCATTTT
CASSQTQLSNQPQHF
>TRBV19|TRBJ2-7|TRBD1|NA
TGTGCCAGTATGAGGACAGGGGAAGCCTACGAGCAGTACTTC
CASMRTGEAYEQYF
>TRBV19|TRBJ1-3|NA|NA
TGTGCCAGTAGTATTAATCCTGGAAACACCATATATTTT
CASSINPGNTIYF
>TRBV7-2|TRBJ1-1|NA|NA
TGTGCCAGCAGCTTATTGCCGAACACTGAAGCTTTCTTT
CASSLLPNTEAFF
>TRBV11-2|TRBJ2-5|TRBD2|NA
TGTGCCAGCAGCCTTAATAGCGGGCCGACGGAGACCCAGTACTTC
CASSLNSGPTETQYF
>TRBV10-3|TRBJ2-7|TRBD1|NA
TGTGCCATCAGGGGACAGGGGCGAACCTACGAGCAGTACTTC
CAIRGQGRTYEQYF
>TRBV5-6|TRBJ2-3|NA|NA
TGTGCCAGCAGCTTGGACTTGCTGGTCACAGATACGCAGTATTTT
CASSLDLLVTDTQYF
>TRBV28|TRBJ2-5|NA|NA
TGTGCCAGCAGTTTAGGGATAGCGGTGACCCAAGAGACCCAGTACTTC
CASSLGIAVTQETQYF
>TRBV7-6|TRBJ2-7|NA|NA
TGTGCCAGCAGCTTAGCGGAGGGGTACGAGCAGTACTTC
CASSLAEGYEQYF
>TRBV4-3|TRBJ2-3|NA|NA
TGCGCCAGCAGCCCACGACAGTTTTCCTCCGCTCAGTATTTT
CASSPRQFSSAQYF
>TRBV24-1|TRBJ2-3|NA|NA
TGTGCCACCAAACTTGCTGGGATGTTCAGGGGGGCCGGAGATACGCAGTATTTT
CATKLAGMFRGAGDTQYF
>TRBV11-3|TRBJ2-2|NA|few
TGTGCCAGCAGCTTAGAGAGTTACACCGGGGAGCTGTTTTTT
CASSLESYTGELFF
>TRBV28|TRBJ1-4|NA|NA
TGTGCCAGCAGTTTATCAGGGGTGGATGAAAAACTGTTTTTT
CASSLSGVDEKLFF
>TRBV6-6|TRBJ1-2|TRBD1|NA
TGTGCCAGCATACGGACAGGGGGCGCGGGGTGGTATGGCTACACCTTC
CASIRTGGAGWYGYTF
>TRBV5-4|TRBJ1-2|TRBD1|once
TGTGCCAGCAGCTCCCCAGGACAGGCCAGATATGGCTACACCTTC
CASSSPGQARYGYTF
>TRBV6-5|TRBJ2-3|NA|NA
TGTGCCAGCAGTTACTCGGGGGGGGCCTTGGCAGATACGCAGTATTTT
CASSYSGGALADTQYF
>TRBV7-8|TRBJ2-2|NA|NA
TGTGCCAGCAGCTTATCGAGCACCGGGGAGCTGTTTTTT
CASSLSSTGELFF
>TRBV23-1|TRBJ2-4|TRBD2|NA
TGCGCCAGCCGTGGGACTAGCGGGGCGGAGGACATTCAGTACTTC
CASRGTSGAEDIQYF
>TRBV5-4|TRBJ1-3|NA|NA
TGTGCCAGCAGCGCGGGACCGAGCTCTGGAAACACCATATATTTT
CASSAGPSSGNTIYF
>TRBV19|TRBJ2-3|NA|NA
TGTGCCAGTAGTTCAGGACACAGCCTCACAGATACGCAGTATTTT
CASSSGHSLTDTQYF
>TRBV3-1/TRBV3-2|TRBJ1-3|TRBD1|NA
TGTGCCAGCAGCCTCGGGACAGGAAGAAACACCATATATTTT
CASSLGTGRNTIYF
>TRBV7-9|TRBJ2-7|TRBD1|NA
TGTGCCAGCAGCGGTAGGGGACAGAGCTACGAGCAGTACTTC
CASSGRGQSYEQYF
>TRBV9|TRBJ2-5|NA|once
TGTGCCAGCAGCCCCCGGGATAGAACCCAAGAGACCCAGTACTTC
CASSPRDRTQETQYF
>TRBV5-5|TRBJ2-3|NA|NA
TGTGCCAGCAGCTTGGATCGGGGGCCTCCGACAGATACGCAGTATTTT
CASSLDRGPPTDTQYF
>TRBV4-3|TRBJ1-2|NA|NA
TGCGCCAGCAGCCAAGATTCTGGGCATGGCTACACCTTC
CASSQDSGHGYTF
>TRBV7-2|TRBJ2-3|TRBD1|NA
TGTGCCAGCAGCTTAGAGGGACAGGTTTCGTCAGATACGCAGTATTTT
CASSLEGQVSSDTQYF
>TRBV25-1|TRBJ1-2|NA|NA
TGTGCCAGCAGTTCCATCTCCGGGACGGGGTATGGCTACACCTTC
CASSSISGTGYGYTF
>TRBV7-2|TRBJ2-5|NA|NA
TGTGCCAGCAGCTTGCGTGGGGCTAGAGAGACCCAGTACTTC
CASSLRGARETQYF
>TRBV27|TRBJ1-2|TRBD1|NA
TGTGCCAGCAGTTCGGGACAGGGGTATGGCGGCTACACCTTC
CASSSGQGYGGYTF
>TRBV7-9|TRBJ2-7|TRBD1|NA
TGTGCCAGCAGCCCCGGACAGGGGGTGACCTACGAGCAGTACTTC
CASSPGQGVTYEQYF
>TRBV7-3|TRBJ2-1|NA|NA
TGTGCCAGCAGCGCCCGGGCCCTCTCTGAGCAGTTCTTC
CASSARALSEQFF
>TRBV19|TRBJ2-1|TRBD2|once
TGTGCCAGTAGTACCCCGGGACTAGCGGGGGGATCCTCCTACAATGAGCAGTTCTTC
CASSTPGLAGGSSYNEQFF
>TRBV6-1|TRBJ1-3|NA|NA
TGTGCCAGCAGTGAGATCTCTGGAAACACCATATATTTT
CASSEISGNTIYF
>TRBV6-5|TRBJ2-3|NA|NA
TGTGCCAGCAGTTACGGGCCAGATACGCAGTATTTT
CASSYGPDTQYF
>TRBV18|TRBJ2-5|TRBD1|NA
TGTGCCAGCTCGCCGGGGGGACAGGGAATCCAAGAGACCCAGTACTTC
CASSPGGQGIQETQYF
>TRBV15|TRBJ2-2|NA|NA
TGTGCCACCAGCAGAGGTCAGATGAACACCGGGGAGCTGTTTTTT
CATSRGQMNTGELFF
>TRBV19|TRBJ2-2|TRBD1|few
TGTGCCAGTAGTATACCCAGGGGGCTCACCGGGGAGCTGTTTTTT
CASSIPRGLTGELFF